The 31 T cell receptor beta chains below were found in one sample sequenced in a study of blood T cell repertoires in COVID-19. Sequencing used immunoSEQ multiplex PCR; TCRdb keeps in-frame clones, though not all of them. The sample lists about 330,000 clones, over 75% occurring once. The sequenced sample consisted of PBMCs or T cells enriched from blood (not recorded which). The receptors originated from a woman aged 18-35 years who had recovered from COVID-19.

The rearrangement joins TRBV19 to TRBJ2-5; the match to TRBD1 covers 8 bases. V lost 6 bases to trimming and J lost 3 bases; unmatched junction nucleotides: 9. CDR1 is LNHDA, CDR2 SQIVND, per germline (reference sequence). The CDR3 spans 15 residues. This CDR3 is CASRRQGLSEETQYF. The DNA for the CDR3 is TGTGCCAGTAGGCGACAGGGGCTCTCGGAAGAGACCCAGTACTTC.

Only a few counts were recorded for this clone. This chain connects TRBV3-1 (or the pseudogene TRBV3-2) to TRBJ2-7; the D gene is possibly TRBD2 (5 bases). V was cut by 0 bases and J by 6 bases, with 9 bases left in between. Looked up from germline, CDR1 is LGHDT and CDR2 is YNNKEL (reference sequence). The CDR3 sequence is 13 residues long. In nucleotides, the CDR3 is TGTGCCAGCAGCCAAGAGGGCGGAGGCGAGCAGTACTTC. This codes for CASSQEGGGEQYF.

This clone has more than one count but fewer than ten. The genes are TRBV28 and TRBJ1-5; D not resolved. Germline lookup yields CDR1 MDHEN and CDR2 SYDVKM. Between the trimmed V and J ends, which lost 2 bases and 6 bases, there was a span of 8 bases. The CDR3 is 13 residues long. The CDR3 nucleotides are TGTGCCAGCAGTTTAGGGGAGTTTCAGCCCCAGCATTTT. Protein product: CASSLGEFQPQHF.

V usage is TRBV6-6 and J usage is TRBJ1-6; D call uncertain. Germline CDR1 MNHNY, CDR2 SVGAGI (reference sequence). Trimming pared 7 bases from V and 15 bases from J, leaving 13 bases between. The CDR3 runs 11 residues. The CDR3 protein is CASTADTILHF. The CDR3 DNA follows: TGTGCCAGCACCGCCGACACGATCCTCCACTTT.

The chain employs TRBV12-5 and TRBJ2-5; TRBD1 might be the D (5 bases). The germline CDR1 and CDR2 sequences are LGHNT and FRNRAP. The germline V and J ends were trimmed by 6 bases and 7 bases, with 9 bases remaining between them. The CDR3 runs 11 residues. The CDR3 DNA reads as TGTGCTAGTGGACCCGACAGGACCCAGTACTTC. It yields the protein CASGPDRTQYF.

This chain uses TRBV5-1 with TRBJ1-2; 9 positions agree with TRBD1. CDR3 size: 15 residues. Trimming at V came to 0 bases and at J to 7 bases, leaving 7 bases not matched to a gene. From germline, CDR1 is SGHRS and CDR2 YFSETQ. DNA of the CDR3: TGCGCCAGCAGCTTGGAGCCACAGGGGGCGGGTGGCTACACCTTC. Translated, it gives CASSLEPQGAGGYTF.

This clone was counted ten times or more. J is TRBJ2-7 and V is TRBV12-3 or TRBV12-4; D uncertain. The CDR3 loop spans 13 amino acids. Trimming left V 7 bases short and J 6 bases short, with 16 bases between. CDR3 loop: CASTPTDISEQYF. In DNA form, the CDR3 reads TGTGCCAGCACTCCTACTGACATTAGCGAGCAGTACTTC.

The chain couples TRBV5-8 to TRBJ2-7; D is undetermined. The CDR3 totals 13 residues. V was clipped by 0 bases and J by 2 bases, with 6 bases between them. The V gene's germline CDR1 is SGHTS and CDR2 YDEGEE. The CDR3 nucleotides read TGTGCCAGCAGCTTGGACCGCGCCTACGAGCAGTACTTC. It translates to CASSLDRAYEQYF.

CDR3 loop: CASSSDRGWETQYF. CDR3 coding DNA: TGTGCCAGCAGTTCCGACAGGGGTTGGGAGACCCAGTACTTC. The chain links TRBV27 to TRBJ2-5; 8 bases match TRBD1. This CDR3 is 14 amino acids long. Germline V gene lookup returns CDR1 MNHEY and CDR2 SMNVEV (reference sequence). Trimming at V came to 4 bases and at J to 5 bases, leaving 6 bases not matched to a gene.

Details on this clone: The junction differs from germline at one of its ends, possibly a read error. The chain couples TRBV6-5 to TRBJ1-1; D ambiguous. CDR3 length: 13 residues. CDR1 MNHEY and CDR2 SVGAGI come from the germline V gene. Written as DNA, the CDR3 is TGTGCCAGCAGTTACTCGGCATGGGCTGAGGCTTTCTTT. This gives the protein CASSYSAWAEAFF.

V gene TRBV3-1 (or the pseudogene TRBV3-2) combines with J gene TRBJ1-4; D is ambiguous. Looked up from germline, CDR1 is LGHDT and CDR2 is YNNKEL (reference sequence). V lost 1 base to trimming and J lost 6 bases, with 9 bases between them. This CDR3 spans 14 amino acids. The CDR3, as DNA: TGTGCCAGCAGCCAAGGAGGTTATGATGAAAAACTGTTTTTT. Translating gives CASSQGGYDEKLFF.

This chain uses TRBV10-3 with TRBJ2-1; 8 bases line up with TRBD1. The CDR3 spans 15 residues. The germline gives CDR1 ENHRY, CDR2 SYGVKD. V was pared by 3 bases and J by 8 bases, with 9 bases of the junction left unmatched. The CDR3 loop is CAISEPGQALYEQFF. The CDR3 bases are TGTGCCATCAGTGAACCGGGACAGGCTTTATATGAGCAGTTCTTC.

The J gene is TRBJ1-4, the V gene TRBV10-2; no clear D gene. V lost 4 bases to trimming and J lost 6 bases, with 15 bases between them. The germline gives CDR1 WSHSY, CDR2 SAAADI. The CDR3 covers 15 residues. The CDR3 nucleotides are TGCGCCAGCAGTGGTTCACGGTCGACTGATGAAAAACTGTTTTTT. Protein product: CASSGSRSTDEKLFF.

This clone has just a few counts. The chain's CDR3 is CASSHSPSTDTQYF. As DNA, the CDR3 is TGCGCCAGCAGTCATAGCCCTAGCACAGATACGCAGTATTTT. The chain uses TRBV23-1 and TRBJ2-3; no clear D gene. TRBV23-1 is an open reading frame, and its role is uncertain. V lost 3 bases and J lost 0, with 7 bases in between. The CDR3 covers 14 residues.

This chain links TRBV27 with TRBJ1-1, with 9 bases matching TRBD1. Trimming at V came to 4 bases and at J to 0 bases, leaving 12 bases not matched to a gene. Germline CDR1 is MNHEY and CDR2 is SMNVEV (reference sequence). This CDR3 region has 18 residues. The CDR3 here is CASSSSYRGPALNTEAFF. The CDR3 DNA reads TGTGCCAGCAGTTCCTCTTACAGGGGGCCGGCCCTGAACACTGAAGCTTTCTTT.

The chain couples TRBV11-3 to TRBJ2-2, with D uncertain. V lost 4 bases and J 2 bases, leaving 11 bases between the germline ends. Germline V gene lookup returns CDR1 SGHNT and CDR2 YENEEA. The CDR3 covers 15 residues. The CDR3 here is CASSSLRHNTGELFF. CDR3 sequence (DNA): TGTGCCAGCAGCTCTCTCAGGCATAACACCGGGGAGCTGTTTTTT.

V usage is TRBV10-3 and J usage is TRBJ2-2, with D tentatively TRBD2 (5 bases). The germline V gene has CDR1 ENHRY and CDR2 SYGVKD. Between the trimmed V and J ends, which lost 2 bases and 6 bases, there was a span of 10 bases. The length of the CDR3 is 14 residues. The CDR3 loop is CAISEGSSPGELFF. In DNA form, the CDR3 reads TGTGCCATCAGTGAGGGGAGTAGCCCCGGGGAGCTGTTTTTT.

This sequence joins TRBV6-1 and TRBJ1-1; D is ambiguous. Germline values: CDR1 MNHNS, CDR2 SASEGT. Trimming cost V 0 bases and J 0 bases, with 17 bases left between them. The CDR3 consists of 18 residues. CDR3 sequence reads: CASSEARGRLDLNTEAFF. In DNA form, the CDR3 reads TGTGCCAGCAGTGAAGCTCGGGGAAGGCTTGACTTGAACACTGAAGCTTTCTTT.

There are a few counts of this clone. This rearrangement joins TRBV19 to TRBJ1-1, with D unresolved. With 7 bases removed from V and 3 bases from J, the gap between germline ends came to 9 bases. CDR1 LNHDA and CDR2 SQIVND come from the germline V gene (reference sequence). CDR3 length: 12 amino acids. CDR3 loop: CASNFRDTEAFF. DNA of the CDR3: TGTGCCAGTAATTTCCGAGACACTGAAGCTTTCTTT.

The rearrangement uses TRBV15 and TRBJ2-7; D is unclear. V lost 4 bases and J 2 bases, leaving 9 bases between the germline ends. The CDR3 loop spans 13 amino acids. Germline lookup yields CDR1 LNHNV and CDR2 YYDKDF (reference sequence). CDR3 bases: TGTGCCACCAGCAAGAACTACGCCTACGAGCAGTACTTC. Protein product: CATSKNYAYEQYF. Together with reference TRBV15 and TRBJ2-7, the CDR3 gives the full variable domain: DAMVIQNPRYQVTQFGKPVTLSCSQTLNHNVMYWYQQKSSQAPKLLFHYYDKDFNNEADTPDNFQSRRPNTSFCFLDIRSPGLGDTAMYLCATSKNYAYEQYFGPGTRLTVT.

This clone was counted only a few times. J is TRBJ1-2 and V is TRBV3-1 (or the pseudogene TRBV3-2), with 7 bases lining up with TRBD1. V lost 4 bases and J lost 8; bases outside the gene matches: 16. The CDR3 contains 16 residues. In germline, CDR1 is LGHDT, CDR2 YNNKEL (reference sequence). CDR3 sequence: CASSLDREPALRGYTF. The CDR3 coding sequence is TGTGCCAGCAGCCTCGACAGGGAACCTGCTCTGAGAGGCTACACCTTC.

The chain employs TRBV12-3 or TRBV12-4 and TRBJ1-1; a possible D gene is TRBD1 (5 bases). CDR3 length: 12 residues. Trimming removed 3 bases at V and 8 bases at J, with 10 bases between. Here the CDR3 DNA reads TGTGCCAGCAGTTTGGCGGGACGCGAAGCTTTCTTT. This sequence encodes CASSLAGREAFF.

V gene TRBV25-1 combines with J gene TRBJ1-2; TRBD1 is a possible D gene (6 bases). The CDR3 runs to 14 residues. Trimming cost V 2 bases and J 5 bases, with 12 bases left between them. In germline, CDR1 is MGHDK, CDR2 SYGVNS. The CDR3 loop is CASSESGTHYGYTF. The CDR3 DNA sequence: TGTGCCAGCAGTGAAAGCGGGACACATTATGGCTACACCTTC.

This clone has just one count. The chain links TRBV9 to TRBJ1-1; weak D call: TRBD1 (6 bases). The V and J ends lost 4 bases and 2 bases respectively, with 15 bases between them. Germline V gene sequence: CDR1 SGDLS, CDR2 YYNGEE. The CDR3 contains 15 residues. The CDR3 region has the DNA TGTGCCAGCAGCCTCGAACCGGACAGAAACACTGAAGCTTTCTTT. It specifies CASSLEPDRNTEAFF.

Regarding this clone: One end of the junction is discordant with germline, which a read error may explain. V is TRBV7-7 and J is TRBJ2-5; TRBD2 matches at 9 bases. This CDR3 spans 14 amino acids. In germline, CDR1 is SSHAT, CDR2 FNYEAQ (reference sequence). CDR3 residues: CASSGPSGEETQYF. CDR3 sequence (DNA): TGTGCTAGCAGCGGGCCTAGCGGGGAAGAGACCCAGTACTTC. The full variable domain, in which reference TRBV7-7 and TRBJ2-5 provide the parts outside the CDR3, is GAGVSQSPRYKVTKRGQDVTLRCDPISSHATLYWYQQALGQGPEFLTYFNYEAQPDKSGLPSDRFSAERPEGSISTLTIQRTEQRDSAMYRCASSGPSGEETQYFGPGTRLLVL.

The sample holds one count of this clone. This chain connects TRBV7-6 to TRBJ2-5; tentatively, D is TRBD2 (6 bases). V was shortened by 5 bases and J by 5 bases, with 12 bases between the two germline ends. The CDR3 sequence is 13 residues long. Germline loops: CDR1 SGHVS, CDR2 FNYEAQ. The CDR3 protein is CASSPTRSETQYF. The CDR3 DNA reads TGTGCCAGCAGCCCGACTAGGAGCGAGACCCAGTACTTC.

The V gene is TRBV6-5, the J gene TRBJ1-4; D gene ambiguous. With 6 bases removed from V and 3 bases from J, the gap between germline ends came to 11 bases. Germline CDR1 is MNHEY and CDR2 is SVGAGI. This CDR3 region has 14 residues. The CDR3, as DNA: TGTGCCAGCAGGAGACTCTCGGCTAATGAAAAACTGTTTTTT. Translation gives CASRRLSANEKLFF.

The rearrangement links TRBV24-1 to TRBJ2-1; 10 nucleotides match TRBD1. V lost 5 bases, J lost 5 bases, and 5 bases stayed unmatched. Germline V gene sequence: CDR1 KGHDR, CDR2 SFDVKD. CDR3 length: 15 amino acids. The CDR3 protein is CATSGDRGGDNEQFF. CDR3 DNA: TGTGCCACCAGTGGGGACAGGGGAGGAGACAATGAGCAGTTCTTC.

The CDR3, as DNA: TGTGCCATCAGGGGGACAGGGAAAGGGGACACTGAAGCTTTCTTT. As protein: CAIRGTGKGDTEAFF. This chain joins TRBV10-3 and TRBJ1-1, with 9 bases identical to TRBD1. V shed 6 bases, J shed 3 bases, and the junction held 8 bases outside the gene matches. Germline-derived CDR1 and CDR2 are ENHRY and SYGVKD. The CDR3 contains 15 residues.

This clone appeared once. A much larger clone lies one base from this, so it may be a read error. V and J are TRBV9 and TRBJ2-3; 10 nucleotides match TRBD2. V was clipped by 4 bases and J by 3 bases; unmatched bases: 2. CDR1 is SGDLS and CDR2 is YYNGEE in the germline V gene. The CDR3 covers 14 residues. The CDR3 reads CASSPSGRTDTQYF. CDR3 in DNA: TGTGCCAGCAGCCCTAGCGGGAGAACAGATACGCAGTATTTT.

The chain joins TRBV9 to TRBJ2-1, with 11 bases identical to TRBD2. Trimming removed 4 bases from V and 6 bases from J; junction bases left unmatched: 6. The germline V gene encodes CDR1 SGDLS and CDR2 YYNGEE. This CDR3 region has 15 residues. The CDR3 sequence is CASSSTSGRSNEQFF. The CDR3 DNA is TGTGCCAGCAGCAGTACTAGCGGGAGAAGCAATGAGCAGTTCTTC.